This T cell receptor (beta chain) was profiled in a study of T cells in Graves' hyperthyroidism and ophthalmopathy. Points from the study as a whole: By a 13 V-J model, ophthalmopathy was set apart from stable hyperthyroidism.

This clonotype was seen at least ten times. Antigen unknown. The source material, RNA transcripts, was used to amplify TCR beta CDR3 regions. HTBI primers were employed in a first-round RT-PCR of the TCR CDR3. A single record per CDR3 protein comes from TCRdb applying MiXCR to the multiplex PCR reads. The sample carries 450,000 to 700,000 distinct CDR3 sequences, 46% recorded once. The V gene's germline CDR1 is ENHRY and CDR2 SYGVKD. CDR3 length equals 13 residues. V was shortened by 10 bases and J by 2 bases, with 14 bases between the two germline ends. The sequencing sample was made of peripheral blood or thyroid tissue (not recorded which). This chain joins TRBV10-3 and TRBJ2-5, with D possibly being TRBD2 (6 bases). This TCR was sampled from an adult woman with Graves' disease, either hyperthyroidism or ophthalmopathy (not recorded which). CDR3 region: CASRTGEQETQYF. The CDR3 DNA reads TGTGCCAGCCGAACGGGGGAACAAGAGACCCAGTACTTC.